A single sample gave rise to the 8 T cell receptor beta chains below, sequenced in a study of blood T cell repertoires in COVID-19. The table came from immunoSEQ multiplex PCR; TCRdb's copy has only in-frame clones and leaves some out. The table has 150,000 to 200,000 clones, around 89% seen once; the top ten hold around 24%. Sequencing was performed on peripheral blood. These receptors all stem from a man between 60 and 70 years old with acute or convalescent COVID-19.

Details on this clone: Other nucleotide sequences from this sample produce the same CDR3. The genes are TRBV29-1 and TRBJ1-2; TRBD1 matches 8 bases. This CDR3 contains 12 residues. Germline V CDR1 and CDR2: SQVTM, ANQGSEA. The ends lost 6 bases at V and 4 bases at J; junction bases unmatched: 4. The CDR3 DNA is TGCAGCGTCCGACAGGGGACCTATGGCTACACCTTC. It encodes CSVRQGTYGYTF.

V is TRBV5-4 and J is TRBJ2-7, with TRBD2 as a possible D gene (6 bases). This CDR3 has 12 residues. The V end lost 4 bases, the J end lost 6 bases, and 11 bases lay between the germline ends. Germline V CDR1 and CDR2: SGHNT, YYREEE (reference sequence). The CDR3 coding sequence is TGTGCCAGCAGCGTTGACGGGGGCGAGCAGTACTTC. Encoded protein: CASSVDGGEQYF.

About this clone: Other DNA sequences in this specimen translate into the identical CDR3. This chain links TRBV6-1 with TRBJ1-2; D may be TRBD1 (6 bases). V lost 2 bases and J 4 bases, leaving 8 bases between the germline ends. CDR1 is MNHNS, CDR2 SASEGT, per germline. There are 13 residues in the CDR3. CDR3 loop: CASSERGGYGYTF. The CDR3 DNA sequence: TGTGCCAGCAGTGAACGAGGGGGCTATGGCTACACCTTC.

The rearrangement uses TRBV7-8 and TRBJ2-3, with D perhaps matching TRBD1 (6 bases). Trimming pared 5 bases from V and 0 bases from J, leaving 15 bases between. Looked up from germline, CDR1 is SGHVS and CDR2 is FQNEAQ. The CDR3 contains 16 residues. DNA of the CDR3: TGTGCCAGCAGCCCTCGGACAGCCTCTAGCACAGATACGCAGTATTTT. It translates to CASSPRTASSTDTQYF.

The CDR3 DNA follows: TGTGCCAGCAGCCAAGGGGACTATAATCTCCAAGAGACCCAGTACTTC. This gives the protein CASSQGDYNLQETQYF. V gene TRBV3-1 (or the pseudogene TRBV3-2) combines with J gene TRBJ2-5; 7 positions agree with TRBD2. The V gene's germline CDR1 is LGHDT and CDR2 YNNKEL (reference sequence). Losses at the gene ends were 1 base for V and 1 base for J; bases not matched to a gene: 6. This CDR3 is built from 16 residues.

V is TRBV3-1 (or the pseudogene TRBV3-2) and J is TRBJ2-6, with D possibly matching TRBD1 (5 bases). V gave up 5 bases and J gave up 0 bases, with 14 bases separating them. This CDR3 is 17 amino acids long. CDR1 and CDR2 (germline): LGHDT, YNNKEL (reference sequence). The CDR3 is CASSLTVTSSGANVLTF. CDR3 nucleotides: TGTGCCAGCAGCTTGACAGTCACCTCCTCTGGGGCCAACGTCCTGACTTTC.

V usage is TRBV15 and J usage is TRBJ2-3, with D maybe TRBD1 (5 bases). The CDR3 totals 15 residues. Trimming removed 0 bases at V and 6 bases at J, with 13 bases between. The germline CDR1 and CDR2 sequences are LNHNV and YYDKDF (reference sequence). CDR3: CATSRDLLGDDTQYF. The CDR3 region has the DNA TGTGCCACCAGCAGAGATCTGTTAGGGGATGATACGCAGTATTTT.

The chain joins TRBV19 to TRBJ1-1; TRBD1 aligns across 8 bases. Germline V gene lookup returns CDR1 LNHDA and CDR2 SQIVND (reference sequence). The CDR3 is 12 residues long. V was pared by 5 bases and J by 5 bases, with 1 base of the junction left unmatched. For the CDR3, the DNA is TGTGCCAGTAGTTACAGGGGGACTGAAGCTTTCTTT. It is translated as CASSYRGTEAFF.